The next 13 T cell receptor beta chains were all read from a single sample in a study of technical replicates of blood from four donors. The data were produced by immunoSEQ multiplex PCR, yet TCRdb's version contains in-frame clones alone and is incomplete. This sample has around 72,000 clones, with roughly 91% found just once. Source material: T cells isolated from PBMCs. The receptors originated from a human donor in good health. Some clones in this sample may be carry-over from other donors' samples.

The chain's CDR3 is CASSEVQGIYGYTF. CDR3 nucleotides: TGTGCCAGCAGTGAAGTGCAGGGAATCTATGGCTACACCTTC. The chain links TRBV6-1 to TRBJ1-2; tentatively, D is TRBD1 (5 bases). The germline gives CDR1 MNHNS, CDR2 SASEGT. Trimming cost V 1 base and J 4 bases, with 10 bases left between them. The CDR3 contains 14 residues.

The V call is TRBV19, the J call TRBJ2-7; possibly TRBD2 for D (5 bases). Germline assignment: CDR1 LNHDA and CDR2 SQIVND (reference sequence). The V and J ends lost 5 bases and 2 bases respectively, with 13 bases between them. There are 14 residues in the CDR3. The CDR3 protein is CASSPVDGTYEQYF. CDR3 nucleotides: TGTGCCAGTAGTCCTGTAGACGGGACCTACGAGCAGTACTTC.

The CDR3 bases are TGCGCCAGCAGCAAAAGACAGGGGCGACAAGAGACCCAGTACTTC. As protein: CASSKRQGRQETQYF. V usage is TRBV5-1 and J usage is TRBJ2-5, with 8 bases aligning to TRBD1. The CDR3 is made up of 15 amino acids. Germline V gene data show CDR1 as SGHRS and CDR2 as YFSETQ. Unmatched junction bases numbered 7, after V lost 4 bases and J lost 2 bases.

V gene TRBV27 combines with J gene TRBJ1-2, with TRBD1 as a possible D gene (6 bases). The CDR3 totals 14 residues. The V gene's germline CDR1 is MNHEY and CDR2 SMNVEV (reference sequence). Between the trimmed V and J ends, which lost 5 bases and 3 bases, there was a span of 13 bases. In DNA form, the CDR3 reads TGTGCCAGCAGTGACAGACAGGACTACTATGGCTACACCTTC. It encodes CASSDRQDYYGYTF.

J is TRBJ1-1 and V is TRBV4-1; D is ambiguous. CDR1 and CDR2 from the germline V gene are MGHRA and YSYEKL. CDR3 length: 15 residues. V was clipped by 4 bases and J by 0 bases, with 12 bases between them. CDR3 DNA sequence: TGCGCCAGCAGCCCGCGGGCGGATTTGAACACTGAAGCTTTCTTT. It is translated as CASSPRADLNTEAFF.

The chain couples TRBV5-6 to TRBJ1-2; TRBD1 agrees at 12 bases. The V gene's germline CDR1 is SGHDT and CDR2 YYEEEE. This CDR3 contains 16 residues. V dropped 1 base and J dropped 8; count of bases not matched to a gene: 9. The CDR3 is CASSLNAGTGGGGYTF. The CDR3 bases are TGTGCCAGCAGCTTGAATGCCGGGACAGGGGGCGGCGGCTACACCTTC.

The V gene is TRBV7-2, the J gene TRBJ2-1; TRBD2 aligns across 10 bases. Germline values: CDR1 SGHTA, CDR2 FQGNSA. This CDR3 is 15 amino acids long. V was clipped by 4 bases and J by 8 bases; unmatched bases: 8. CDR3 loop: CASSSRSGGRDEQFF. CDR3 bases: TGTGCCAGCAGCTCGCGTAGCGGGGGGAGGGATGAGCAGTTCTTC. The whole variable domain, filled in from reference TRBV7-2 and TRBJ2-1, reads GAGVSQSPSNKVTEKGKDVELRCDPISGHTALYWYRQSLGQGLEFLIYFQGNSAPDKSGLPSDRFSAERTGGSVSTLTIQRTQQEDSAVYLCASSSRSGGRDEQFFGPGTRLTVL.

The rearrangement links TRBV19 to TRBJ1-2, with a weak D call TRBD1 (6 bases). Per the germline V gene, CDR1 is LNHDA and CDR2 is SQIVND (reference sequence). V gave up 7 bases and J gave up 4 bases, with 16 bases separating them. The CDR3 consists of 14 residues. The CDR3 region is CASNTDRSFYGYTF. The CDR3 DNA reads TGTGCCAGTAACACAGACAGGTCCTTCTATGGCTACACCTTC. Based on the CDR3 plus reference TRBV19 and TRBJ1-2, the full variable domain is DGGITQSPKYLFRKEGQNVTLSCEQNLNHDAMYWYRQDPGQGLRLIYYSQIVNDFQKGDIAEGYSVSREKKESFPLTVTSAQKNPTAFYLCASNTDRSFYGYTFGSGTRLTVV.

Here the CDR3 DNA reads TGTGCCAGCAGCTTAATGGGGAGAACCAATGAGCAGTTCTTC. Residues: CASSLMGRTNEQFF. V is TRBV7-2 and J is TRBJ2-1; D possibly corresponds to TRBD2 (5 bases). The CDR3 runs 14 residues. V gave up 2 bases and J gave up 6 bases, with 11 bases separating them. In germline, CDR1 is SGHTA, CDR2 FQGNSA.

This chain links TRBV6-1 with TRBJ2-1; 8 nucleotides align to TRBD2. J gave up 2 bases and V 4 bases, and 7 bases lay outside the gene matches. CDR1 is MNHNS, CDR2 SASEGT, per germline. The CDR3 spans 16 residues. The chain's CDR3 is CASSASGGGTYNEQFF. CDR3 bases: TGTGCCAGCAGTGCTTCCGGGGGGGGAACCTACAATGAGCAGTTCTTC.

The gene calls are TRBV9 and TRBJ2-3, with TRBD2 as a possible D gene (5 bases). Trimming took 0 bases from V and 6 from J, leaving 17 bases between them. Germline V gene lookup returns CDR1 SGDLS and CDR2 YYNGEE. This CDR3 region has 16 residues. The DNA of the CDR3 is TGTGCCAGCAGCGTAGGCGGGTTAGCAGTCTGGGATACGCAGTATTTT. Amino acid sequence: CASSVGGLAVWDTQYF.

This chain connects TRBV5-4 to TRBJ2-1; the D gene is possibly TRBD2 (6 bases). Deletions cut 4 bases from V and 2 bases from J, with 13 bases between. This CDR3 is 15 amino acids long. CDR1 and CDR2 from the germline V gene are SGHNT and YYREEE (reference sequence). The DNA of the CDR3 is TGTGCCAGCAGCGGGTTAGCGGAGCCCTACAATGAGCAGTTCTTC. This codes for CASSGLAEPYNEQFF.

Written as DNA, the CDR3 is TGTGCCACCCTAACACAGACAGGGATTGAGCAGTTCTTC. Encoded protein: CATLTQTGIEQFF. This sequence joins TRBV28 and TRBJ2-1; 7 nucleotides match TRBD1. Germline CDR1 reads MDHEN; CDR2 reads SYDVKM. The length of the CDR3 is 13 residues. The ends lost 10 bases at V and 9 bases at J; junction bases unmatched: 12.